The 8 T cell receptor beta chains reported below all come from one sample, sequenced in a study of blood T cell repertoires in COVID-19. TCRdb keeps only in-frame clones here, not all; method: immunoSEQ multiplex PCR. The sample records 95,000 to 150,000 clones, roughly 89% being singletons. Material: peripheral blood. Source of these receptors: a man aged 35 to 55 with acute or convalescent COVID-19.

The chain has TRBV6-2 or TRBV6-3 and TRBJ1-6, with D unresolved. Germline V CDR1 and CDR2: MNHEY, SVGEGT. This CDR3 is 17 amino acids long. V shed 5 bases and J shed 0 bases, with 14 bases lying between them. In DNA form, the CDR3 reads TGTGCCAGCAGTATGGGAGTTAGTGACTCCTATAATTCACCCCTCCACTTT. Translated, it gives CASSMGVSDSYNSPLHF.

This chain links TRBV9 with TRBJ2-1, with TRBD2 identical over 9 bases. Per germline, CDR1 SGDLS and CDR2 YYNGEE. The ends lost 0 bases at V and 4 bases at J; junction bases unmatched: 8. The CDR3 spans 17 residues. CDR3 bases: TGTGCCAGCAGCGTAGCCAGCGGGGGGATAGTGTACAATGAGCAGTTCTTC. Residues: CASSVASGGIVYNEQFF.

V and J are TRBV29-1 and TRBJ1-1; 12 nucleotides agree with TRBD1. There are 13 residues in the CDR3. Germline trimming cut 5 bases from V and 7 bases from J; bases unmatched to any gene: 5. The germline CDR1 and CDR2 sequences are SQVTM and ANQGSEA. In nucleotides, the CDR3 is TGCAGCGTTCCCGGGACAGGGGGCTATGAAGCTTTCTTT. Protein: CSVPGTGGYEAFF.

The CDR3 sequence: CASSFPSPGLSETQYF. CDR3 coding DNA: TGTGCCAGCAGCTTCCCCAGCCCGGGGTTATCAGAGACCCAGTACTTC. This chain links TRBV5-8 with TRBJ2-5, with a possible D match to TRBD2 (5 bases). Germline V gene sequence: CDR1 SGHTS, CDR2 YDEGEE. V dropped 2 bases and J dropped 4 bases, with 18 bases sitting between them. CDR3 length: 16 amino acids.

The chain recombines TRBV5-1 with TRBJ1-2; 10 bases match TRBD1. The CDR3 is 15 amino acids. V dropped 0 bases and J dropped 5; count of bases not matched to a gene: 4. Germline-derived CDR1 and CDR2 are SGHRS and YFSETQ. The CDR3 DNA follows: TGCGCCAGCAGCTTGGATGGACAGGGGGAGTATGGCTACACCTTC. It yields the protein CASSLDGQGEYGYTF.

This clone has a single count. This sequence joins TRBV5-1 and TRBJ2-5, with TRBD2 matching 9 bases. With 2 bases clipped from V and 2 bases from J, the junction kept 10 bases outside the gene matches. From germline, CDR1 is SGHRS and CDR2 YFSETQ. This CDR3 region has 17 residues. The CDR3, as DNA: TGCGCCAGCAGCTTCGGGAATGGAGCGGGAGGACAAGAGACCCAGTACTTC. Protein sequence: CASSFGNGAGGQETQYF.

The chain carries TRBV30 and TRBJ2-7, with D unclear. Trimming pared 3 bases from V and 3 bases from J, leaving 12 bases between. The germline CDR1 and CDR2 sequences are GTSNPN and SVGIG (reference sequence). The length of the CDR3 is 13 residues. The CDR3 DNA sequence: TGTGCCTGGAGCTCGCAGGTTTTCTACGAGCAGTACTTC. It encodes CAWSSQVFYEQYF.

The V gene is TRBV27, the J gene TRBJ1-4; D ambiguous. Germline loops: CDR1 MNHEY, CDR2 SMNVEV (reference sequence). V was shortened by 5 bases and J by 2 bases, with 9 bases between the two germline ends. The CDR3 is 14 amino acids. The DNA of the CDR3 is TGTGCCAGCAGTCCCCTCCGTACTAATGAAAAACTGTTTTTT. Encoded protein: CASSPLRTNEKLFF.